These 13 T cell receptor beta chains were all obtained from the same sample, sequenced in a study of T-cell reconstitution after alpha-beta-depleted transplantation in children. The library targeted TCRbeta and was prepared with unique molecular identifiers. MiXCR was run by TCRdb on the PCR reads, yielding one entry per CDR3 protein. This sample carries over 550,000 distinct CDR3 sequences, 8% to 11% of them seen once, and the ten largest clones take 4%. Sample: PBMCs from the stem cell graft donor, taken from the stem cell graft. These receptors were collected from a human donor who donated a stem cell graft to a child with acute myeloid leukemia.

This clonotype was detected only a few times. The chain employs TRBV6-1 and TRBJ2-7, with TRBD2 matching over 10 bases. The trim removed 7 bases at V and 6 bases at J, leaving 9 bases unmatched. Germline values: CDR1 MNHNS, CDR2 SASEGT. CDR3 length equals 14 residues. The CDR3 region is CASTFPSGRGEQYF. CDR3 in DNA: TGTGCCAGCACCTTCCCTAGCGGGAGAGGCGAGCAGTACTTC.

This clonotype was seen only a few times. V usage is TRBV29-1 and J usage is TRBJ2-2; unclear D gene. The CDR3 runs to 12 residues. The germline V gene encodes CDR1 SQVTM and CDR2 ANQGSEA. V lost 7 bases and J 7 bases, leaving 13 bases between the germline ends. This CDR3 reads CSALQPGGELFF. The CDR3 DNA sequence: TGCAGCGCCCTACAACCGGGCGGGGAGCTGTTTTTT.

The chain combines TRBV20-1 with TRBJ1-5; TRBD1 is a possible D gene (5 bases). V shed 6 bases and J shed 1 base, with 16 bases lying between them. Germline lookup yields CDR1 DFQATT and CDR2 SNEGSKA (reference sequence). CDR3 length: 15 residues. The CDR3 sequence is CSATLRVGSNQPQHF. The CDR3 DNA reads TGCAGTGCAACCCTCAGGGTCGGCAGCAATCAGCCCCAGCATTTT.

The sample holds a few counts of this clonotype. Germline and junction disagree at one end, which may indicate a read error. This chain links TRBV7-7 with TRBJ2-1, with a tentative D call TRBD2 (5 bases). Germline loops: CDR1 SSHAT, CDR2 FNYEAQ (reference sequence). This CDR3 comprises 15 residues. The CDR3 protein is CASSSDSTSYNEQFF. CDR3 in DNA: TGTGCTAGCAGCTCGGACTCAACGTCCTACAATGAGCAGTTCTTC.

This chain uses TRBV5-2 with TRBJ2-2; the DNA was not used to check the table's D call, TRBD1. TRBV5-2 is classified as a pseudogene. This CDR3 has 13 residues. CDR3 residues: CAISPGDTGELFF. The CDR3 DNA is TGTGCCATCAGCCCTGGAGACACCGGGGAGCTGTTTTTT.

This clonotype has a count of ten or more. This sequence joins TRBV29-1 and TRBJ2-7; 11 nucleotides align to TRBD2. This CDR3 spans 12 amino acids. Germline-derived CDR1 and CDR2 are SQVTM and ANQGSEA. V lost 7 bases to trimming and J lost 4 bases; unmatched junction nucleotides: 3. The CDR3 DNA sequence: TGCAGCGGTCTAGCGGGAGGATACGAGCAGTACTTC. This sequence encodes CSGLAGGYEQYF.

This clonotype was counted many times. DNA of the CDR3: TGTGCCAGCAGTGAAGAAACCGGGGGTGAGCAGTTCTTC. Protein product: CASSEETGGEQFF. The gene calls are TRBV2 and TRBJ2-1, with D possibly being TRBD2 (6 bases). V shed 1 base and J shed 9 bases, with 10 bases lying between them. Germline V gene data show CDR1 as SNHLY and CDR2 as FYNNEI. This CDR3 contains 13 residues. The whole variable domain, filled in from reference TRBV2 and TRBJ2-1, reads EPEVTQTPSHQVTQMGQEVILRCVPISNHLYFYWYRQILGQKVEFLVSFYNNEISEKSEIFDDQFSVERPDGSNFTLKIRSTKLEDSAMYFCASSEETGGEQFFGPGTRLTVL.

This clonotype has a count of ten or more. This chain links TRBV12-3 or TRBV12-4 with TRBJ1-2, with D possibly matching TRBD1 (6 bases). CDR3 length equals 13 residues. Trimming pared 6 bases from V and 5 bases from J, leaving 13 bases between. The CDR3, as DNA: TGTGCCAGCAGCCCAGACAGGATTTATGGCTACACCTTC. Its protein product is CASSPDRIYGYTF.

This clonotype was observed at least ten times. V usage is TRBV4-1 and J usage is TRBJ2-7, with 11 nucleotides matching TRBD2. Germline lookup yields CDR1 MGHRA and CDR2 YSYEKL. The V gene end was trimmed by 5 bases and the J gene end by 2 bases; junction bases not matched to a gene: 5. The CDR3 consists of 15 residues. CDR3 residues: CASSLVTSGAYEQYF. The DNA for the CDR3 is TGCGCCAGCAGCTTAGTGACTAGCGGGGCCTACGAGCAGTACTTC.

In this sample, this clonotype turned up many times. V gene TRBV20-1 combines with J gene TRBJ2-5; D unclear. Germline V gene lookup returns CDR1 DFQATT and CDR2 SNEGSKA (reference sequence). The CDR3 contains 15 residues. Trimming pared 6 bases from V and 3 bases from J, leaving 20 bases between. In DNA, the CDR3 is TGCAGTGCCGCGAATCCCAATGACGGAAAAGAGACCCAGTACTTC. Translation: CSAANPNDGKETQYF.

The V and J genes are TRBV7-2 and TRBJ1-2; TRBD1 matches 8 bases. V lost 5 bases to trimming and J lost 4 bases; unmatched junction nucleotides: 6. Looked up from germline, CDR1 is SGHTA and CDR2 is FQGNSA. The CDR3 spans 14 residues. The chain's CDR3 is CASSPRTGSYGYTF. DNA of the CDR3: TGTGCCAGCAGCCCCAGGACAGGGTCCTATGGCTACACCTTC.

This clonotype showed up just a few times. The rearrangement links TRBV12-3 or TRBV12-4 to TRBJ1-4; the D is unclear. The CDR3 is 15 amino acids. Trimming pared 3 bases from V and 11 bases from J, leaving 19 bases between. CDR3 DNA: TGTGCCAGCAGTTTTTTCACCCCGGCGCAAGGGAAACTGTTTTTT. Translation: CASSFFTPAQGKLFF.

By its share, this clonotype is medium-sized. CDR3 DNA: TGTGCCAGCAGCCAACTTCGAGGGCGCGAGCAGTACTTC. It specifies CASSQLRGREQYF. The chain recombines TRBV3-1 with TRBJ2-7; TRBD2 might be the D (5 bases). Germline CDR1 LGHDT, CDR2 YNNKEL (reference sequence). This CDR3 contains 13 residues. V lost 2 bases, J lost 6 bases, and 11 bases lay in between.